The 18 T cell receptor beta chains below all came from one sample that was sequenced in a study of tumor T cells in aggressive B-cell lymphoma. Clones were sequenced by immunoSEQ multiplex PCR, and TCRdb holds only the in-frame ones, with some missing. The sample has thousands of clones; 75% to 90% are singletons. Sequencing was done on a sample of tumor tissue. These receptors came from an adult with diffuse large B cell lymphoma.

V and J are TRBV30 and TRBJ2-7; 7 nucleotides line up with TRBD2. V trimming: 3 bases; J trimming: 5 bases; junction bases outside the gene matches: 4. Germline V gene lookup returns CDR1 GTSNPN and CDR2 SVGIG (reference sequence). There are 12 residues in the CDR3. The CDR3 nucleotides read TGTGCCTGGAGCGGGAGGAGTAACGAGCAGTACTTC. It translates to CAWSGRSNEQYF.

The table lists this clone with a few counts. The chain has TRBV29-1 and TRBJ2-7; TRBD1 is a possible D gene (5 bases). The CDR3 loop spans 12 amino acids. Between the trimmed V and J ends, which lost 6 bases and 2 bases, there was a span of 11 bases. Germline values: CDR1 SQVTM, CDR2 ANQGSEA. The CDR3 protein is CSVTGDTYEQYF. The CDR3 nucleotides are TGCAGCGTAACAGGAGATACCTACGAGCAGTACTTC.

In this sample, this clone turned up once. The genes are TRBV9 and TRBJ2-2, with D possibly being TRBD1 (6 bases). CDR1 is SGDLS and CDR2 is YYNGEE in the germline V gene. Trimming took off 4 bases at V and 9 bases at J, with 19 bases between the two ends. The CDR3 length is 15 residues. The CDR3 DNA follows: TGTGCCAGCAGCCTGGGGGCGATGGTTGACCGGGAGCTGTTTTTT. It specifies CASSLGAMVDRELFF. Together with reference TRBV9 and TRBJ2-2, the CDR3 gives the full variable domain: DSGVTQTPKHLITATGQRVTLRCSPRSGDLSVYWYQQSLDQGLQFLIQYYNGEERAKGNILERFSAQQFPDLHSELNLSSLELGDSALYFCASSLGAMVDRELFFGEGSRLTVL.

The J gene is TRBJ1-1, the V gene TRBV9; the match to TRBD1 covers 7 bases. The J segment lost 2 bases and the V segment lost 3 bases, leaving 7 bases of the junction unmatched. This CDR3 has 15 amino acids. Germline CDR1 is SGDLS and CDR2 is YYNGEE. This CDR3 reads CASSAATGPNTEAFF. The CDR3 coding sequence is TGTGCCAGCAGCGCCGCGACAGGGCCCAACACTGAAGCTTTCTTT.

J is TRBJ1-1 and V is TRBV4-2, with D possibly matching TRBD1 (5 bases). The CDR3 covers 17 residues. V lost 0 bases and J 2 bases, leaving 16 bases between the germline ends. Germline V gene sequence: CDR1 LGHNA, CDR2 YNFKEQ. The CDR3 protein is CASSQDPGGDGNTEAFF. The CDR3 DNA is TGTGCCAGCAGCCAAGACCCCGGAGGGGATGGAAACACTGAAGCTTTCTTT.

This clone was picked up one time. The chain carries TRBV9 and TRBJ2-3, with 8 nucleotides matching TRBD1. V gave up 0 bases and J gave up 4 bases; unmatched junction bases: 1. CDR1 is SGDLS, CDR2 YYNGEE, per germline. The length of the CDR3 is 14 residues. CDR3 coding DNA: TGTGCCAGCAGCGTAGGGACAGGGTCAGATACGCAGTATTTT. Amino acids: CASSVGTGSDTQYF.

The V call is TRBV7-9, the J call TRBJ2-1; 11 bases fit TRBD2. Germline V gene lookup returns CDR1 SEHNR and CDR2 FQNEAQ (reference sequence). V trimming: 6 bases; J trimming: 5 bases; junction bases outside the gene matches: 3. The CDR3 has 14 amino acids. The CDR3 reads CASRSSGGNNEQFF. CDR3 DNA: TGTGCCAGCAGGTCTAGCGGGGGGAACAATGAGCAGTTCTTC.

This clone appeared once. V and J are TRBV4-3 and TRBJ1-1, with 9 bases fitting TRBD1. Germline V gene data show CDR1 as LGHNA and CDR2 as YSLEER. Unmatched junction bases numbered 5, after V lost 4 bases and J lost 5 bases. This CDR3 contains 14 residues. The CDR3 here is CASSREGQGTEAFF. CDR3 bases: TGCGCCAGCAGCCGGGAGGGACAGGGAACTGAAGCTTTCTTT.

This clone occurred a few times. The genes are TRBV30 and TRBJ1-2, with 7 bases fitting TRBD1. The germline V gene encodes CDR1 GTSNPN and CDR2 SVGIG (reference sequence). The V gene end was trimmed by 3 bases and the J gene end by 4 bases; junction bases not matched to a gene: 2. CDR3 size: 12 residues. Here the CDR3 reads CAWRDRAYGYTF. CDR3 DNA: TGTGCCTGGAGAGACAGGGCCTATGGCTACACCTTC.

In DNA form, the CDR3 reads TGTGCCAGCAGCCACCATCTGACAGGGGAGGAGACCCAGTACTTC. Amino acids: CASSHHLTGEETQYF. The gene calls are TRBV4-2 and TRBJ2-5, with TRBD1 matching 8 bases. This CDR3 is built from 15 residues. V shed 3 bases and J 5 bases; nucleotides not matched to a gene: 8. Germline V gives CDR1 LGHNA, CDR2 YNFKEQ.

The chain has TRBV4-1 and TRBJ2-1, with 10 bases matching TRBD2. V trimming: 1 base; J trimming: 7 bases; junction bases outside the gene matches: 4. Germline CDR1 and CDR2: MGHRA and YSYEKL. There are 15 residues in the CDR3. The CDR3 loop reads CASSQASGSHNEQFF. The CDR3 DNA reads TGCGCCAGCAGCCAAGCTAGCGGGAGTCATAATGAGCAGTTCTTC.

V gene TRBV19 combines with J gene TRBJ2-1; 9 bases align to TRBD2. J lost 10 bases, V lost 5 bases, and 3 bases had no gene match. CDR1 and CDR2 from the germline V gene are LNHDA and SQIVND (reference sequence). The length of the CDR3 is 12 residues. For the CDR3, the DNA is TGTGCCAGTAGTCGAGGACTAGCGGAGCAGTTCTTC. Its protein product is CASSRGLAEQFF.

The rearrangement joins TRBV5-6 to TRBJ1-2, with TRBD1 matching over 9 bases. After removal of 4 bases from V and 0 bases from J, the junction contained 13 bases not matched to a gene. This CDR3 region has 18 residues. Germline loops: CDR1 SGHDT, CDR2 YYEEEE. This CDR3 is CASSPPPYRGQTNYGYTF. Written as DNA, the CDR3 is TGTGCCAGCAGCCCACCGCCCTACAGGGGGCAAACTAACTATGGCTACACCTTC.

The chain uses TRBV19 and TRBJ2-4; TRBD1 agrees at 8 bases. This CDR3 region has 13 residues. The germline CDR1 and CDR2 sequences are LNHDA and SQIVND (reference sequence). Losses at the gene ends were 5 bases for V and 6 bases for J; bases not matched to a gene: 3. The chain's CDR3 is CASSWDRLNIQYF. The CDR3 nucleotides are TGTGCCAGTAGTTGGGACAGGTTAAACATTCAGTACTTC.

The rearrangement joins TRBV6-5 to TRBJ1-5; D remains unclear. CDR3 length: 14 amino acids. Trimming cost V 4 bases and J 11 bases, with 18 bases left between them. From germline, CDR1 is MNHEY and CDR2 SVGAGI. In nucleotides, the CDR3 is TGTGCCAGCAGTTCCGGTGATCCCCAACAGACCCAGCATTTT. This encodes CASSSGDPQQTQHF.

The V call is TRBV5-6, the J call TRBJ2-3; TRBD1 is a possible D gene (6 bases). Trimming removed 1 base from V and 5 bases from J, with 14 bases in between. Germline V lookup: CDR1 SGHDT, CDR2 YYEEEE. There are 15 residues in the CDR3. The CDR3 loop is CASSLLPGAGDTQYF. As DNA, the CDR3 is TGTGCCAGCAGCTTGCTTCCAGGGGCCGGAGATACGCAGTATTTT. Variable domain in full (rest from reference TRBV5-6 and TRBJ2-3): DAGVTQSPTHLIKTRGQQVTLRCSPKSGHDTVSWYQQALGQGPQFIFQYYEEEERQRGNFPDRFSGHQFPNYSSELNVNALLLGDSALYLCASSLLPGAGDTQYFGPGTRLTVL.

The V call is TRBV7-8, the J call TRBJ2-2, with 8 positions matching TRBD2. The CDR3 contains 16 residues. The germline V gene encodes CDR1 SGHVS and CDR2 FQNEAQ. CDR3 DNA: TGTGTCAGTCTGAGCGAGCGACTAGCGCACACCGGGGAGCTGTTTTTT. This sequence encodes CVSLSERLAHTGELFF.

The chain couples TRBV25-1 to TRBJ2-7, with 11 bases matching TRBD2. V was clipped by 3 bases and J by 3 bases; unmatched bases: 7. The CDR3 covers 16 residues. The germline V gene encodes CDR1 MGHDK and CDR2 SYGVNS. Here the CDR3 reads CASSDHAGLADYEQYF. CDR3 nucleotides: TGTGCCAGCAGTGATCACGCGGGACTAGCGGACTACGAGCAGTACTTC.